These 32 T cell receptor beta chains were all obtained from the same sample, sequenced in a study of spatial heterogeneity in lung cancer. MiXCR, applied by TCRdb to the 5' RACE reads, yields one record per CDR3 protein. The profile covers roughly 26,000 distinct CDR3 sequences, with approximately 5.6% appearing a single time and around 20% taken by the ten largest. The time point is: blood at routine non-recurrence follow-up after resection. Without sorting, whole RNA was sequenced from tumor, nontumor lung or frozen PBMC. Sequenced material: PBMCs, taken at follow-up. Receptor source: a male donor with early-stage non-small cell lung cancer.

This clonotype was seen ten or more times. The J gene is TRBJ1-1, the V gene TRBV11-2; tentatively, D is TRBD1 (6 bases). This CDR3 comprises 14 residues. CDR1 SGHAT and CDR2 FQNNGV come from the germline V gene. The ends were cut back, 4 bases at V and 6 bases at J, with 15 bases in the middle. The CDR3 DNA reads TGTGCCAGCAGCTCTCAGAGACAGGTGCCTGAAGCTTTCTTT. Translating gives CASSSQRQVPEAFF.

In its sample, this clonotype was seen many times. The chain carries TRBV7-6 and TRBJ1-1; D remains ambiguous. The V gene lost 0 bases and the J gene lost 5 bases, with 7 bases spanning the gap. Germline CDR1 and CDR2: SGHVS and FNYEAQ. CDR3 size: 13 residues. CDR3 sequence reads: CASSLATGTEAFF. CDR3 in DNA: TGTGCCAGCAGCTTAGCGACGGGGACTGAAGCTTTCTTT.

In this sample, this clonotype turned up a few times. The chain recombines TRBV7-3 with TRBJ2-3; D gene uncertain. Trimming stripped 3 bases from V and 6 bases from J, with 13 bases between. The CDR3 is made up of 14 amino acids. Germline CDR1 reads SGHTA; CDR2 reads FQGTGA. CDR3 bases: TGTGCCAGCAGCTTTAGTTCTAGTTCCGATACGCAGTATTTT. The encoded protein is CASSFSSSSDTQYF.

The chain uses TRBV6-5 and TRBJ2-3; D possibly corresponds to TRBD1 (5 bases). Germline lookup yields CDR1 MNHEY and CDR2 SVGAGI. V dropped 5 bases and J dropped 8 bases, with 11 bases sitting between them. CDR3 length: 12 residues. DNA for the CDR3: TGTGCCAGCAGTGACAGTGGCGGTACGCAGTATTTT. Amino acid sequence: CASSDSGGTQYF.

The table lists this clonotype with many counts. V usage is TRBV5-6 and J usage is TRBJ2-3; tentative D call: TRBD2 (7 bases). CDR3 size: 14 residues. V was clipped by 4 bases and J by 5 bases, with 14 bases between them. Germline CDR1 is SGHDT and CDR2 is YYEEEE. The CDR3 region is CASSRRGGGDTQYF. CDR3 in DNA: TGTGCCAGCAGCCGCAGGGGAGGGGGAGATACGCAGTATTTT.

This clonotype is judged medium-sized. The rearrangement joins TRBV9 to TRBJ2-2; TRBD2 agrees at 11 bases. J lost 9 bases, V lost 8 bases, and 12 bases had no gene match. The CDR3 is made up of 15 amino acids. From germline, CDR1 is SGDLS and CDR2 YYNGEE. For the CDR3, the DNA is TGTGCCAGTTCTAGCGGGGGGCCGGCCCAGCGGGAGCTGTTTTTT. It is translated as CASSSGGPAQRELFF.

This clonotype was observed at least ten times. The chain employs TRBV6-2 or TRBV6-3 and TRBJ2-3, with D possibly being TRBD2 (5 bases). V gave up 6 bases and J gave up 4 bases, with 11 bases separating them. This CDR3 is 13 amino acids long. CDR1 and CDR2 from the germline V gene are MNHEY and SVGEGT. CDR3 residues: CASREAVPDTQYF. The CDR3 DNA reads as TGTGCCAGCAGAGAAGCGGTTCCAGATACGCAGTATTTT.

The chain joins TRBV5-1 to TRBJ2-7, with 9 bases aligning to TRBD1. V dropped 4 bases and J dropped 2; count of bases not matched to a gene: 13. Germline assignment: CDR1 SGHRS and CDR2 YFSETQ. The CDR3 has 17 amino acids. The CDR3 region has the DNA TGCGCCAGCAGCCATTCCGGGACAGGGAGCCCCACCTACGAGCAGTACTTC. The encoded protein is CASSHSGTGSPTYEQYF.

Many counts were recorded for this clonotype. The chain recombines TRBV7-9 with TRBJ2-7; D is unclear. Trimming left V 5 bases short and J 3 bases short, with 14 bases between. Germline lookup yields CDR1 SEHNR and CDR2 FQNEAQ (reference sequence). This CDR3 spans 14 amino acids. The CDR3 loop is CASSESGAYYEQYF. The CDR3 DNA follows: TGTGCCAGCAGCGAGTCGGGCGCGTACTACGAGCAGTACTTC.

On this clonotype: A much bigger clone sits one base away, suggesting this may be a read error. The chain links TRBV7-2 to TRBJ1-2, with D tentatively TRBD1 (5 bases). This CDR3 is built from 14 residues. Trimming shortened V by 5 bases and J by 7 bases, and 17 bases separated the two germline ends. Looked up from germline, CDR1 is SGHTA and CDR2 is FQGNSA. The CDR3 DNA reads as TGTGCCAGCAGCCGAGAAGCAGGGAGACGTGGCTACACCTTC. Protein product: CASSREAGRRGYTF.

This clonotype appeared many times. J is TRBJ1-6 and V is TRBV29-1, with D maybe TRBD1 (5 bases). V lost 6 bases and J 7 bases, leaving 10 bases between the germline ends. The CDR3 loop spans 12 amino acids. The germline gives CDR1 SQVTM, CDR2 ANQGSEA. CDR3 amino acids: CSVGWGNSPLHF. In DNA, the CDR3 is TGCAGCGTCGGGTGGGGCAATTCACCCCTCCACTTT.

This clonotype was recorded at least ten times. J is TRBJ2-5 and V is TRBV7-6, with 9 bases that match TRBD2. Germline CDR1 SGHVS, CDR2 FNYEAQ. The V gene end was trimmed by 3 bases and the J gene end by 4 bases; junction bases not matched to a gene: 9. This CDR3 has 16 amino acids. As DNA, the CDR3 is TGTGCCAGCAGCTTCCTCGGAAGGACTAGCGTAGAGACCCAGTACTTC. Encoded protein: CASSFLGRTSVETQYF.

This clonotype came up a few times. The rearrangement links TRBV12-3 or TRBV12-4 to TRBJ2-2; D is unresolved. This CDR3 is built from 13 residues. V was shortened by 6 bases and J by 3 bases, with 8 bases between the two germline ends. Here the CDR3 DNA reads TGTGCCAGCAGCATGGCCCACACCGGGGAGCTGTTTTTT. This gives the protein CASSMAHTGELFF.

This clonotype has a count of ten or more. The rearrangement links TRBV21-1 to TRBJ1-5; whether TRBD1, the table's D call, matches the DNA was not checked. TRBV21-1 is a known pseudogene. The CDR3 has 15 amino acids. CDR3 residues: CASSKGSRDNQPQHF. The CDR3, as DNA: TGTGCCAGCAGCAAAGGGAGCCGGGACAATCAGCCCCAGCATTTT.

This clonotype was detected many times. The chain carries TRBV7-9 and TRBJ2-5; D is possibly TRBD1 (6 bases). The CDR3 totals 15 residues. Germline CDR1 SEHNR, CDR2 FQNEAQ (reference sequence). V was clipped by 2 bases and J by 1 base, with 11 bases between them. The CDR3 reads CASSLTGNGQETQYF. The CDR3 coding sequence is TGTGCCAGCAGCTTAACAGGGAACGGCCAAGAGACCCAGTACTTC.

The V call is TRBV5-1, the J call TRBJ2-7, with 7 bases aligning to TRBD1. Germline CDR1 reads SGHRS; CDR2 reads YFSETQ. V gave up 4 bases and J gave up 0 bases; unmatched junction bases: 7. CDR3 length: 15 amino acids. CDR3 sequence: CASSRLRGSSYEQYF. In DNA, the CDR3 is TGCGCCAGCAGCCGACTCAGGGGGAGCTCCTACGAGCAGTACTTC.

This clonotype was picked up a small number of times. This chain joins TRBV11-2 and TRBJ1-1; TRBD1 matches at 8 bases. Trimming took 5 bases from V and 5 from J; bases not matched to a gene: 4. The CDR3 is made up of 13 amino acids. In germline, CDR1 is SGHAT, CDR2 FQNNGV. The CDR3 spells CASSGQGETEAFF. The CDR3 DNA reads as TGTGCCAGCAGCGGACAGGGTGAAACTGAAGCTTTCTTT.

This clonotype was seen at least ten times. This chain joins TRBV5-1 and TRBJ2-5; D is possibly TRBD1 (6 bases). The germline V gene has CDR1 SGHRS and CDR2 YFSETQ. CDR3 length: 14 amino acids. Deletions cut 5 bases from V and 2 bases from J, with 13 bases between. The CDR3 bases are TGCGCCAGCAGGTTGACAGGCGAACAAGAGACCCAGTACTTC. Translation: CASRLTGEQETQYF.

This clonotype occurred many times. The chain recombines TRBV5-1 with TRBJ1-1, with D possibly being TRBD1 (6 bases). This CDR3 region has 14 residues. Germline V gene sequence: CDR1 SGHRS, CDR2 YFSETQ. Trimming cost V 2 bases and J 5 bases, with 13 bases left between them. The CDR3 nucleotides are TGCGCCAGCAGCTTAGCGGACAGCGGGACTGAAGCTTTCTTT. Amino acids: CASSLADSGTEAFF.

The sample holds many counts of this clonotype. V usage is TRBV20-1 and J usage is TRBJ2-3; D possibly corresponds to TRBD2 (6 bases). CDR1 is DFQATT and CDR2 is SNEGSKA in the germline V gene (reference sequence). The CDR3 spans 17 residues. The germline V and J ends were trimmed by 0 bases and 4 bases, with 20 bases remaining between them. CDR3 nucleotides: TGCAGTGCTAGAGATGACAGACTAGTGGGTTATCCAGATACGCAGTATTTT. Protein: CSARDDRLVGYPDTQYF.

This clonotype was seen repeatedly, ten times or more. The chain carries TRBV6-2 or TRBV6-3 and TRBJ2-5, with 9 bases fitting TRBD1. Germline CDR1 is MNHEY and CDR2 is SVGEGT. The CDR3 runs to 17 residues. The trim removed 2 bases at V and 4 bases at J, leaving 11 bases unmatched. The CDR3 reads CASSYQLDRGSVETQYF. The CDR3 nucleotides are TGTGCCAGCAGTTACCAACTCGACAGGGGGAGCGTAGAGACCCAGTACTTC.

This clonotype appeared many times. The CDR3 DNA is TGTGCCAGCAGTGGGGACAGGGGGCGGTTTGAGACCCAGTACTTC. Encoded protein: CASSGDRGRFETQYF. The chain links TRBV25-1 to TRBJ2-5; TRBD1 aligns across 12 bases. The CDR3 has 15 residues. Germline lookup yields CDR1 MGHDK and CDR2 SYGVNS. V trimming: 4 bases; J trimming: 5 bases; junction bases outside the gene matches: 5.

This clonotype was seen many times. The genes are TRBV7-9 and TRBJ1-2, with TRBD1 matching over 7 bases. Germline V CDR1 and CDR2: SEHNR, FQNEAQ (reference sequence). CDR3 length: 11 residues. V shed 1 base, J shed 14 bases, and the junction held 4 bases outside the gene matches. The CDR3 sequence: CASSLEDRETF. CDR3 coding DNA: TGTGCCAGCAGCTTAGAAGACAGGGAAACCTTC.

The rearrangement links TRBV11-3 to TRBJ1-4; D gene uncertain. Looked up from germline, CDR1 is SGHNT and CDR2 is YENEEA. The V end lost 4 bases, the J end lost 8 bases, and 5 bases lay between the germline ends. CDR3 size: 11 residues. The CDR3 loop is CASSSNEKLFF. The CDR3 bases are TGTGCCAGCAGCTCGAACGAAAAACTGTTTTTT.

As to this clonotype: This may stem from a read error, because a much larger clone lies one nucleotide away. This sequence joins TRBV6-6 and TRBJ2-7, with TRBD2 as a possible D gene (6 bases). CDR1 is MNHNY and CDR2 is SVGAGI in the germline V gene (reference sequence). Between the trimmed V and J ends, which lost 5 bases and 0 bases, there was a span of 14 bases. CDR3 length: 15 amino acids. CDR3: CASSPARGNSYEQYF. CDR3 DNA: TGTGCCAGCAGTCCGGCCCGGGGGAACTCCTACGAGCAGTACTTC.

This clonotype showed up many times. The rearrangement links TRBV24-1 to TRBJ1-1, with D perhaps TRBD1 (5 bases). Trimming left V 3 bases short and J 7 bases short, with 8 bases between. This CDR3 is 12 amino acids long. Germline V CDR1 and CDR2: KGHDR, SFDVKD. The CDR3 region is CATSDRDYEAFF. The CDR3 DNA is TGTGCCACCAGTGATCGGGACTATGAAGCTTTCTTT.

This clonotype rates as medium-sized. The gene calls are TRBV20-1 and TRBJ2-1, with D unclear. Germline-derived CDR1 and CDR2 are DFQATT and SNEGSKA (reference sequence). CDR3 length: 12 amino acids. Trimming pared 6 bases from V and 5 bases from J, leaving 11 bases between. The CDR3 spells CSAPDWDNEQFF. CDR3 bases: TGCAGTGCCCCCGACTGGGACAATGAGCAGTTCTTC.

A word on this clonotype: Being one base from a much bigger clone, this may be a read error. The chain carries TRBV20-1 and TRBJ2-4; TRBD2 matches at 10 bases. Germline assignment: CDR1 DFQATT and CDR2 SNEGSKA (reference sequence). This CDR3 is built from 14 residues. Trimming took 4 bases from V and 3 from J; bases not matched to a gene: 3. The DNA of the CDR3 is TGCAGTGCTAAACGGACTAGCGGCAAAAACATTCAGTACTTC. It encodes CSAKRTSGKNIQYF.

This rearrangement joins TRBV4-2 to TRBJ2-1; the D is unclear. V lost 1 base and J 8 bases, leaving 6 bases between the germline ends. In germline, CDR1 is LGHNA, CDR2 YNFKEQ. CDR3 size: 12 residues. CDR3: CASSQGVDEQFF. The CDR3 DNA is TGTGCCAGCAGCCAAGGGGTGGATGAGCAGTTCTTC.

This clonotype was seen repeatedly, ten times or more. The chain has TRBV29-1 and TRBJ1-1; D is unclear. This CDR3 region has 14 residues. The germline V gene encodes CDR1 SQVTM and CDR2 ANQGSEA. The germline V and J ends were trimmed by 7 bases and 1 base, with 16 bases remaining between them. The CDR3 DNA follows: TGCAGCGCCGAAAGGGCCCTTCCGAACACTGAAGCTTTCTTT. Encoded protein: CSAERALPNTEAFF. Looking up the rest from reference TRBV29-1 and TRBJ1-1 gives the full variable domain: SAVISQKPSRDICQRGTSLTIQCQVDSQVTMMFWYRQQPGQSLTLIATANQGSEATYESGFVIDKFPISRPNLTFSTLTVSNMSPEDSSIYLCSAERALPNTEAFFGQGTRLTVV.

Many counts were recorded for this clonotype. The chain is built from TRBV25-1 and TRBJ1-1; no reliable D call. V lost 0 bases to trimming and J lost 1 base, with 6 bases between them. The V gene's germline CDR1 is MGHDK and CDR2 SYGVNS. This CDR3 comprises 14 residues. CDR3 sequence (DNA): TGTGCCAGCAGTGAATATATGGAGAACACTGAAGCTTTCTTT. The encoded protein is CASSEYMENTEAFF.

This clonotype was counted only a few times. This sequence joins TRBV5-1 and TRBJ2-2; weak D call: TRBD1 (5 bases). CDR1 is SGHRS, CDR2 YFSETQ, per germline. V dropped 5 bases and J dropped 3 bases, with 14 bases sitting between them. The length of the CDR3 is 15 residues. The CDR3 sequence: CASSLLDSYTGELFF. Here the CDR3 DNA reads TGCGCCAGCAGTTTACTTGACAGCTACACCGGGGAGCTGTTTTTT.